The clone carrying this T cell receptor (beta chain) has ten or more counts. The sample originates from a study of T cells in Graves' hyperthyroidism and ophthalmopathy. Diagnosis rested on symptoms, serum thyroxine and TRAb, thyroid ultrasound, and orbital computed tomography. Germline V gene lookup returns CDR1 SGHAT and CDR2 FQDESV (reference sequence). The CDR3 runs to 14 residues. Trimming shortened V by 5 bases and J by 5 bases, and 15 bases separated the two germline ends. RNA transcripts yielded amplified TCR beta CDR3 regions. During a first-round RT-PCR of the TCR CDR3, the HTBI primer set was used. TCRdb analysed the multiplex PCR reads with MiXCR anew, one entry per CDR3 protein. Of hundreds of thousands of distinct CDR3 sequences detected, approximately 17% appear once; the ten largest clones hold 17%.

Sequenced material: blood. The chain joins TRBV11-1 to TRBJ1-1; D might be TRBD1 (5 bases). This receptor was obtained from a woman between 18 and 29 years old with Graves' ophthalmopathy. The CDR3 coding sequence is TGTGCCAGCAGCCTGTGGGACTTTGGGACTGAAGCTTTCTTT. Its translation is CASSLWDFGTEAFF.